The present T cell receptor (beta chain) was sequenced within a study of human T cells and chemical hapten exposure. This clonotype was seen a handful of times. Germline lookup yields CDR1 LGHDT and CDR2 YNNKEL (reference sequence). This CDR3 is built from 15 residues. Losses at the gene ends were 4 bases for V and 0 bases for J; bases not matched to a gene: 5. TCRdb re-analysed the RACE reads in MiXCR, keeping a single row per CDR3 protein. Among about 290,000 distinct CDR3 sequences listed, just under 8% were seen once. Stated time point: pre-sensitization, week 0. Treatment specified: therapeutic diphenylcyclopropenone sensitization with weekly scalp DPC. Alopecia patients between 18 and 70 years old and suitable for DPC were used as donors.

This rearrangement joins TRBV3-1 to TRBJ1-1, with TRBD1 matching over 7 bases. The sample here was whole blood, taken in connection with sensitization to the hapten diphenylcyclopropenone (DPC). This TCR came from a man between 18 and 35 years old with alopecia areata. Some clones in this sample may be carry-over from other donors' samples. The CDR3 spells CASSPGQVLNTEAFF. CDR3 nucleotides: TGTGCCAGCAGCCCAGGACAGGTCTTGAACACTGAAGCTTTCTTT.